The present entry profiles one T cell receptor (beta chain) with its context. Germline-derived CDR1 and CDR2 are MNHNS and SASEGT. Trimming shortened V by 2 bases and J by 9 bases, and 5 bases separated the two germline ends. This CDR3 has 12 residues. This record belongs to a study of blood T cell repertoires in COVID-19. Source study methods: Amplified reference gene primers provided the basis for estimating nucleated cell counts. Using immunoSEQ multiplex PCR, the repertoire was profiled, and TCRdb retains in-frame clones only, with some absent. That table supplies the V and J calls and clone size; D and trimming were determined from the DNA. The data contain tens of thousands of clones, less than 90% of them singletons.

Sequencing was performed on peripheral blood. The clonotype was recovered from a man aged 55 to 70 with acute or convalescent COVID-19. The gene calls are TRBV6-1 and TRBJ1-6; D gene uncertain. The CDR3 loop is CASSEPISPLHF. CDR3 nucleotides: TGTGCCAGCAGTGAACCTATTTCACCCCTCCACTTT.